Below are 8 T cell receptor beta chains sequenced from a single sample in a study of T cell responses to AZD1222 COVID-19 vaccine. The method was immunoSEQ multiplex PCR; TCRdb's version includes in-frame clones alone and lacks a portion of them. The table shows 70,000 to 95,000 clones, with around 82% occurring only once. Sequenced material: peripheral blood, taken on day 0 of AZD1222 vaccination. These TCRs come from an adult in good health.

This clone was seen a few times. The J gene is TRBJ2-3, the V gene TRBV11-3, with 12 bases matching TRBD2. From germline, CDR1 is SGHNT and CDR2 YENEEA. The length of the CDR3 is 16 residues. Losses at the gene ends were 4 bases for V and 6 bases for J; bases not matched to a gene: 8. CDR3 nucleotides: TGTGCCAGCAGCTCGACTAGCGGGAGTTTAGCCGATACGCAGTATTTT. It encodes CASSSTSGSLADTQYF.

The rearrangement joins TRBV5-1 to TRBJ1-6, with 9 bases that match TRBD1. Losses at the gene ends were 1 base for V and 8 bases for J; bases not matched to a gene: 4. The CDR3 covers 15 residues. Germline CDR1 and CDR2: SGHRS and YFSETQ. The CDR3 here is CASSLSGQGDSPLHF. As DNA, the CDR3 is TGCGCCAGCAGCTTGTCGGGACAGGGTGATTCACCCCTCCACTTT.

This chain links TRBV11-2 with TRBJ2-2; 9 bases align to TRBD1. The V gene's germline CDR1 is SGHAT and CDR2 FQNNGV. The CDR3 length is 15 residues. V lost 4 bases to trimming and J lost 6 bases; unmatched junction nucleotides: 6. This CDR3 is CASSSRTGVPGELFF. CDR3 coding DNA: TGTGCCAGCAGCTCCCGGACAGGGGTCCCCGGGGAGCTGTTTTTT.

The chain joins TRBV10-1 to TRBJ2-5; 8 bases fit TRBD2. Germline assignment: CDR1 WNHNN and CDR2 SYGVQD (reference sequence). This CDR3 has 17 amino acids. The J segment lost 5 bases and the V segment lost 0 bases, leaving 11 bases of the junction unmatched. In DNA, the CDR3 is TGCGCCAGCAGTGAGTCGAAAGAGCGGGAGTCACTGGAGACCCAGTACTTC. It translates to CASSESKERESLETQYF.

V and J are TRBV18 and TRBJ1-6, with D possibly being TRBD1 (5 bases). The CDR3 is made up of 14 amino acids. Germline V CDR1 and CDR2: KGHSH, LQKENI. The V and J ends lost 6 bases and 8 bases respectively, with 14 bases between them. In DNA form, the CDR3 reads TGTGCCAGCTCCCCCGGGGCCCTCTATTCACCCCTCCACTTT. This translates into CASSPGALYSPLHF.

V gene TRBV19 combines with J gene TRBJ1-2, with TRBD1 matching over 7 bases. The CDR3 is made up of 14 amino acids. CDR1 and CDR2 from the germline V gene are LNHDA and SQIVND (reference sequence). V shed 8 bases, J shed 2 bases, and the junction held 8 bases outside the gene matches. CDR3 coding DNA: TGTGCCAGTCTACCGGGACAGCGAAACTATGGCTACACCTTC. Translated: CASLPGQRNYGYTF.

This clone was seen a single time. The chain employs TRBV15 and TRBJ1-1, with D possibly being TRBD1 (6 bases). Germline CDR1 LNHNV, CDR2 YYDKDF (reference sequence). The CDR3 loop spans 15 amino acids. The V end was cut by 0 bases, the J end by 4 bases, with 12 bases between. The CDR3 DNA reads TGTGCCACCAGCAGAGATATGAACAGGGTCACTGAAGCTTTCTTT. Translation: CATSRDMNRVTEAFF.

The chain joins TRBV19 to TRBJ1-3; TRBD1 might be the D (5 bases). CDR3 length: 14 amino acids. Germline V gene data show CDR1 as LNHDA and CDR2 as SQIVND (reference sequence). Trimming took 6 bases from V and 0 from J, leaving 9 bases between them. Here the CDR3 DNA reads TGTGCCAGTAGAGCGACAGCCTCTGGAAACACCATATATTTT. It yields the protein CASRATASGNTIYF.